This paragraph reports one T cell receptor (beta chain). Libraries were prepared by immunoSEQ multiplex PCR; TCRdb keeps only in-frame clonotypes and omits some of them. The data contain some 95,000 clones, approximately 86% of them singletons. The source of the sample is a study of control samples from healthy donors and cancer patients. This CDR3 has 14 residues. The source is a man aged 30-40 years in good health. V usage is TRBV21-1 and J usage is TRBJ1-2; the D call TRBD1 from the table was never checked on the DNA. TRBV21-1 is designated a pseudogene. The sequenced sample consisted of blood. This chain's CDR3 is CASSKPRGRYGYTF. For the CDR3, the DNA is TGTGCCAGCAGCAAACCCAGGGGGCGGTATGGCTACACCTTC.